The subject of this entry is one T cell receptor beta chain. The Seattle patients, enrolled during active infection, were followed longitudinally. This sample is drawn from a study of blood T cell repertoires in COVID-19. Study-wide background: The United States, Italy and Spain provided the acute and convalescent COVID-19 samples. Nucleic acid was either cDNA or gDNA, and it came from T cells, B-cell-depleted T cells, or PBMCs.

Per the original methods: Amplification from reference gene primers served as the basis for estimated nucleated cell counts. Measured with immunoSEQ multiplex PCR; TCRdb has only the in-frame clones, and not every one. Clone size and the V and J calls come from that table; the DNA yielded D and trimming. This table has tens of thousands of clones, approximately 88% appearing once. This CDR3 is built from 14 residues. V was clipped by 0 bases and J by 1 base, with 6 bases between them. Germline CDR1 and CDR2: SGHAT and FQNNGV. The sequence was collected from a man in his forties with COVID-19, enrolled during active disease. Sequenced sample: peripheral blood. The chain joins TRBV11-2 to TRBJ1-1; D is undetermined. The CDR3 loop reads CASSLERWNTEAFF. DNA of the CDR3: TGTGCCAGCAGCTTAGAACGGTGGAACACTGAAGCTTTCTTT.